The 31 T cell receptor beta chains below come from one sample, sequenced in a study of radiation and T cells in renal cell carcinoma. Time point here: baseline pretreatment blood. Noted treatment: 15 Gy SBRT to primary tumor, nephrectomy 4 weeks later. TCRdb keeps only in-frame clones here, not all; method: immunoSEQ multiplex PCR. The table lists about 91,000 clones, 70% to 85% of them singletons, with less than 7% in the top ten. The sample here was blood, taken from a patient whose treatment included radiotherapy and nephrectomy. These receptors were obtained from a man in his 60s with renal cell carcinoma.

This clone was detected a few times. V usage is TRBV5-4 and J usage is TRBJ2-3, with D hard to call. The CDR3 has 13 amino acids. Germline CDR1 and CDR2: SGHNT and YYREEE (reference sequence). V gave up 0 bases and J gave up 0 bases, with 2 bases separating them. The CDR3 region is CASSLESTDTQYF. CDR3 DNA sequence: TGTGCCAGCAGCTTGGAGAGCACAGATACGCAGTATTTT.

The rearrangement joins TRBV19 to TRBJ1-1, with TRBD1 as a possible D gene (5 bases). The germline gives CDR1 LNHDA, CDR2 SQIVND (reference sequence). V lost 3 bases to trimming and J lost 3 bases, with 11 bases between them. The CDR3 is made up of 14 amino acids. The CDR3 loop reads CASSIPGLDTEAFF. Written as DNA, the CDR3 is TGTGCCAGTAGTATCCCAGGGCTGGACACTGAAGCTTTCTTT. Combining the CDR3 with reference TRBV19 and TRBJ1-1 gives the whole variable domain DGGITQSPKYLFRKEGQNVTLSCEQNLNHDAMYWYRQDPGQGLRLIYYSQIVNDFQKGDIAEGYSVSREKKESFPLTVTSAQKNPTAFYLCASSIPGLDTEAFFGQGTRLTVV.

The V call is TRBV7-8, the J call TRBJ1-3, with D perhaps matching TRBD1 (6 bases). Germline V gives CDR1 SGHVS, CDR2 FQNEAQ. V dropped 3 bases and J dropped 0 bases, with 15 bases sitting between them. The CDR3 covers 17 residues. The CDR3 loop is CASSLGATGYSGNTIYF. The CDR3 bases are TGTGCCAGCAGCTTGGGAGCGACAGGCTACTCTGGAAACACCATATATTTT.

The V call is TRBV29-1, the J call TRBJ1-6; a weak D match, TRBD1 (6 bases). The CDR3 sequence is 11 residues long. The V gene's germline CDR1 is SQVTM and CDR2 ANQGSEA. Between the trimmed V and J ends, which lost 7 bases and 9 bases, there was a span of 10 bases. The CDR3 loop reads CSEGGSSPLHF. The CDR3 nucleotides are TGCAGCGAGGGGGGTTCTTCACCCCTCCACTTT.

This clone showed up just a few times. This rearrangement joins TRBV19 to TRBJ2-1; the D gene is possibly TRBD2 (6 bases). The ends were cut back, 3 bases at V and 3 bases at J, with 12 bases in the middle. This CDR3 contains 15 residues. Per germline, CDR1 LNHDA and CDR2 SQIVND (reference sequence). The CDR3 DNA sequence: TGTGCCAGTAGTATCCGTAGCGGAGACTACAATGAGCAGTTCTTC. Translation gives CASSIRSGDYNEQFF.

In DNA, the CDR3 is TGCGCCAGCAGCCAAGATCCGAGGGGACAGGGAAGCTCCTACAATGAGCAGTTCTTC. This translates into CASSQDPRGQGSSYNEQFF. The chain links TRBV4-1 to TRBJ2-1, with TRBD1 matching over 9 bases. The CDR3 covers 19 residues. V was clipped by 0 bases and J by 0 bases; unmatched bases: 9. The germline gives CDR1 MGHRA, CDR2 YSYEKL.

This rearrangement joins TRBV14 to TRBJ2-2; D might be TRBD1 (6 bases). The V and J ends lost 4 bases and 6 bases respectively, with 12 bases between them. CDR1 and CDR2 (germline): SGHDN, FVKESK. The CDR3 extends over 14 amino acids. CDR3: CASSLDRWAGELFF. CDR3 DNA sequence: TGTGCCAGCAGCCTCGACAGGTGGGCCGGGGAGCTGTTTTTT.

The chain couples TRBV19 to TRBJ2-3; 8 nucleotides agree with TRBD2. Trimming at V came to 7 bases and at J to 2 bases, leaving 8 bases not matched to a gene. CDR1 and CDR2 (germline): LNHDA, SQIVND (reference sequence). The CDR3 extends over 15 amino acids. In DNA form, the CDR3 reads TGTGCCAGTACCAGGCGGGGGGCGAACACAGATACGCAGTATTTT. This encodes CASTRRGANTDTQYF.

DNA for the CDR3: TGCGCCAGCAGTGAGACGCTAACTAGCACAGATACGCAGTATTTT. Its protein product is CASSETLTSTDTQYF. This chain uses TRBV10-1 with TRBJ2-3; D uncertain. Trimming shortened V by 2 bases and J by 0 bases, and 9 bases separated the two germline ends. CDR3 length: 15 residues. In germline, CDR1 is WNHNN, CDR2 SYGVQD (reference sequence).

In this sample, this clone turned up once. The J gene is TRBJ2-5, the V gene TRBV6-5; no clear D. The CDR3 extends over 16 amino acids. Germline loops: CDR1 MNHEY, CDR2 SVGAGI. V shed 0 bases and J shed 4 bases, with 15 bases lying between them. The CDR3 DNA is TGTGCCAGCAGTTACTCGTGGAACACTCGGCGAGAGACCCAGTACTTC. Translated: CASSYSWNTRRETQYF.

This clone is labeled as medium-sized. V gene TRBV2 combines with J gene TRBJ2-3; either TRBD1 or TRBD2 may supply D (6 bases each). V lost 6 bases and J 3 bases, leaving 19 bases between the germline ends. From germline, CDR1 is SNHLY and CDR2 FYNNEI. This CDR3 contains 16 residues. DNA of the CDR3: TGTGCCAGCAGGCGCCCCGGGGGCCTTGGGACAGATACGCAGTATTTT. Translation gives CASRRPGGLGTDTQYF.

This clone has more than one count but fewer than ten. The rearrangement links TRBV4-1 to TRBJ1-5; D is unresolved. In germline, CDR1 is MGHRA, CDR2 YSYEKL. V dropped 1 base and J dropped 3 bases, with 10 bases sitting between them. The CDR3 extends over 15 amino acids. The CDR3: CASSQGLGSNQPQHF. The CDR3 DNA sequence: TGCGCCAGCAGCCAAGGTTTGGGCTCCAATCAGCCCCAGCATTTT.

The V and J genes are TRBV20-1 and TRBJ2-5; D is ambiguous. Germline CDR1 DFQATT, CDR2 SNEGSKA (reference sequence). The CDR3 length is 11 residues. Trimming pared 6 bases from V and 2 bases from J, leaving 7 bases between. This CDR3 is CSAAAQETQYF. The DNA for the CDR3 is TGCAGTGCCGCCGCGCAAGAGACCCAGTACTTC.

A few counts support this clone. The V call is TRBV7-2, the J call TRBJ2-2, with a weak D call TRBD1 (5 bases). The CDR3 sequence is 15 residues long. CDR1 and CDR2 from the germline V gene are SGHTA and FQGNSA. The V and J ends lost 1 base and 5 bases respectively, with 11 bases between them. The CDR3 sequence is CASSLVWQGTGELFF. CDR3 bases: TGTGCCAGCAGCTTAGTTTGGCAGGGAACCGGGGAGCTGTTTTTT.

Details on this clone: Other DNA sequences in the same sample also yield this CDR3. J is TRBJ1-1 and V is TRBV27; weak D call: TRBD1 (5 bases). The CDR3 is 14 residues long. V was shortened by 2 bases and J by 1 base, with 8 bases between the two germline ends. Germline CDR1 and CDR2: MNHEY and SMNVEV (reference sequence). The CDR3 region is CASSLQGRNTEAFF. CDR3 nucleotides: TGTGCCAGCAGTTTACAGGGACGGAACACTGAAGCTTTCTTT.

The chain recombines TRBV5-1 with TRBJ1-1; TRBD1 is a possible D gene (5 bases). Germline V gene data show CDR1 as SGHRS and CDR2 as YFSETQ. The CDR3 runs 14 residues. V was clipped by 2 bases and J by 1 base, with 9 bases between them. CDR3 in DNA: TGCGCCAGCAGCTTACGCCAGGGGAACACTGAAGCTTTCTTT. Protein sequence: CASSLRQGNTEAFF. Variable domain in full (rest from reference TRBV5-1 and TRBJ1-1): KAGVTQTPRYLIKTRGQQVTLSCSPISGHRSVSWYQQTPGQGLQFLFEYFSETQRNKGNFPGRFSGRQFSNSRSEMNVSTLELGDSALYLCASSLRQGNTEAFFGQGTRLTVV.

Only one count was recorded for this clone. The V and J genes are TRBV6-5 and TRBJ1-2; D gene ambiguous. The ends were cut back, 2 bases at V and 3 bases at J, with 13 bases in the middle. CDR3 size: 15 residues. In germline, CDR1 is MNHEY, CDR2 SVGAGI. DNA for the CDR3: TGTGCCAGCAGTTACGCGGTAGGCTGGGACTATGGCTACACCTTC. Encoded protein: CASSYAVGWDYGYTF.

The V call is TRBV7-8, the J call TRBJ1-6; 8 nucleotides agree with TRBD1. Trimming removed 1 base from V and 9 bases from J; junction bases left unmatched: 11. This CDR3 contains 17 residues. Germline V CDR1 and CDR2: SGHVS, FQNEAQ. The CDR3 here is CASSLGAGGEFGSPLHF. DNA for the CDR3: TGTGCCAGCAGCTTAGGGGCAGGGGGCGAGTTCGGTTCACCCCTCCACTTT.

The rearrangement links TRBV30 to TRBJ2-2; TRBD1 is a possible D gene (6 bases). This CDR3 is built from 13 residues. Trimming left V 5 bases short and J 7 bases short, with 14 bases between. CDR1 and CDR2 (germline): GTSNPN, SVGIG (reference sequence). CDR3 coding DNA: TGTGCCTGGGGTAACAGGGAAGACGGGGAGCTGTTTTTT. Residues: CAWGNREDGELFF.

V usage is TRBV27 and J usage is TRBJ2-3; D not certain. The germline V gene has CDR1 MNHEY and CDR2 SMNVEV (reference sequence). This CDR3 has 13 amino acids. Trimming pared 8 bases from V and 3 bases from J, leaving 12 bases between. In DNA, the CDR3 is TGTGCCAGCGGAGAGTGGGGTACAGATACGCAGTATTTT. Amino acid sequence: CASGEWGTDTQYF.

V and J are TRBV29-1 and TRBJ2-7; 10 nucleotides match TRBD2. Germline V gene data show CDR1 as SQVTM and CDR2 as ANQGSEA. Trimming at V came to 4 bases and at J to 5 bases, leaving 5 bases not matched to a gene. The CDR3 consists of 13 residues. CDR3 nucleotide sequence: TGCAGCGTTGGGGCTAGCGGGAGTAACGAGCAGTACTTC. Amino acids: CSVGASGSNEQYF.

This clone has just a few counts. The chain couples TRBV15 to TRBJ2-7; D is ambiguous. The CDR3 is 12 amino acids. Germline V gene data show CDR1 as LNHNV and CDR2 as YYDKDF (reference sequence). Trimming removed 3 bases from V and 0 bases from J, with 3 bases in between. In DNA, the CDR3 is TGTGCCACCAGCAGTAGCTCCTACGAGCAGTACTTC. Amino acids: CATSSSSYEQYF.

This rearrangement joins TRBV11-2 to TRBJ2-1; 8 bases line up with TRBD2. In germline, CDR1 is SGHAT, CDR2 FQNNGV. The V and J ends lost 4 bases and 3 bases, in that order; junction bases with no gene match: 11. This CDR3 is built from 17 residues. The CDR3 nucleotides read TGTGCCAGCAGCTCGACTAGCGTTCGACCCCACTACAATGAGCAGTTCTTC. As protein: CASSSTSVRPHYNEQFF.

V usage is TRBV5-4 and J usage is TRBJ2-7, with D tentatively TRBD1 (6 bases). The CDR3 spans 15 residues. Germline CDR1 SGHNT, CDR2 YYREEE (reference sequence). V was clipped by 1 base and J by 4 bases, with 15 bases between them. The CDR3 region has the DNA TGTGCCAGCAGCTTGAACAGGGTATCCCTATACGAGCAGTACTTC. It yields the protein CASSLNRVSLYEQYF.

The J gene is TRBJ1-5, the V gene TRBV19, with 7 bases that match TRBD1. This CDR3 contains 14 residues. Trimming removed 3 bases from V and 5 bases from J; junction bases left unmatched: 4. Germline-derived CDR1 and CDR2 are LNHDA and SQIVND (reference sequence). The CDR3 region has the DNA TGTGCCAGTAGTATCGACAGGGATCATCAGCCCCAGCATTTT. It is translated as CASSIDRDHQPQHF.

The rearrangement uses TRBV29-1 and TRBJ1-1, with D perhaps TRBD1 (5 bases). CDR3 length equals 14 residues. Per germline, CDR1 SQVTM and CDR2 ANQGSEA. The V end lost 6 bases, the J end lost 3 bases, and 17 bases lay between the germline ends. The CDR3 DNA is TGCAGCGTCACCAGCCCAGGGATGGACACTGAAGCTTTCTTT. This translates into CSVTSPGMDTEAFF.

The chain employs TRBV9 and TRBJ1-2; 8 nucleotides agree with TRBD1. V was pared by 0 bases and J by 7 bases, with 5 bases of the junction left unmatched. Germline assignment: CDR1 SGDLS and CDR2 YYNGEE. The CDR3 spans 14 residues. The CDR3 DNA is TGTGCCAGCAGCGTAGCTTACGGACAGGGTGGCTACACCTTC. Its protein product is CASSVAYGQGGYTF.

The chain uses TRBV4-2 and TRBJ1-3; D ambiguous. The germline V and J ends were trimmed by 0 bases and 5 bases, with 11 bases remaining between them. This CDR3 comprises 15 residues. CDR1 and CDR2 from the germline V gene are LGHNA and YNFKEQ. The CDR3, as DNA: TGTGCCAGCAGCCAAGAAATGAAGTCCCGAAACACCATATATTTT. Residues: CASSQEMKSRNTIYF.

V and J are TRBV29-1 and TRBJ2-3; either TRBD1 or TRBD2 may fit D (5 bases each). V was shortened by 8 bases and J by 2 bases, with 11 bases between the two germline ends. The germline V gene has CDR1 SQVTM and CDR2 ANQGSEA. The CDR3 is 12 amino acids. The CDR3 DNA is TGCAGCACGGGACGGAACACAGATACGCAGTATTTT. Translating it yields CSTGRNTDTQYF.

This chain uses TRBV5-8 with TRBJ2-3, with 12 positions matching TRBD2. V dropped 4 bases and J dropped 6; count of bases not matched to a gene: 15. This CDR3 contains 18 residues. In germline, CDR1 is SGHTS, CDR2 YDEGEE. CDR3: CASSPGTSGLPRRDTQYF. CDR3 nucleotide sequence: TGTGCCAGCAGCCCCGGGACTAGCGGGCTCCCACGTAGGGATACGCAGTATTTT.

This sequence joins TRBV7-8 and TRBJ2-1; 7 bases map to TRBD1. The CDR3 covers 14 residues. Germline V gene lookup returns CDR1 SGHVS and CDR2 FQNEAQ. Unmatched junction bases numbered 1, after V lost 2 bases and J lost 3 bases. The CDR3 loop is CASSLNRGYNEQFF. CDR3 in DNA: TGTGCCAGCAGCTTAAACAGGGGCTACAATGAGCAGTTCTTC. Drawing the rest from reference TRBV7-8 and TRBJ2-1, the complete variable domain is GAGVSQSPRYKVAKRGQDVALRCDPISGHVSLFWYQQALGQGPEFLTYFQNEAQLDKSGLPSDRFFAERPEGSVSTLKIQRTQQEDSAVYLCASSLNRGYNEQFFGPGTRLTVL.